These 24 T cell receptor beta chains came from one sample sequenced in a study of CD8+ T cells in alopecia areata listed by TCRdb under 2018. The method behind the library was the immunoSEQ multiplex PCR assay. RNA was extracted from all samples and reverse transcribed into cDNA, which served as template for TCR sequencing. The clones in this table, taken by TCRdb from immuneACCESS, are in-frame only. Not every clone is retained; where verified, under half of the shortfall comes from an unresolved V gene, and the cause of the rest is unknown. This sample comprises 180,000 or so clones, more than 45% of them detected only once. Approximately 5.1% of the sample rests with the top ten. Read against the paper, the sample's time point label means: 24 weeks on oral tofacitinib. The treatment or condition label, read with the paper, signifies: oral pan-JAK inhibitor, 5-10 mg twice daily. Sample: CD4+ T cells sorted from blood, taken at week 24, from a patient treated with tofacitinib. Every receptor here comes from a human donor with alopecia areata.

This sequence joins TRBV9 and TRBJ1-1; TRBD1 is a possible D gene (6 bases). The CDR3 runs 14 residues. Trimming shortened V by 1 base and J by 4 bases, and 11 bases separated the two germline ends. CDR1 is SGDLS, CDR2 YYNGEE, per germline. The CDR3 coding sequence is TGTGCCAGCAGCGTATCGACAGGTTCCACTGAAGCTTTCTTT. Its translation: CASSVSTGSTEAFF.

This clone has a handful of counts. The J gene is TRBJ2-7, the V gene TRBV7-2; D perhaps matches TRBD2 (6 bases). From germline, CDR1 is SGHTA and CDR2 FQGNSA. The ends were cut back, 5 bases at V and 3 bases at J, with 14 bases in the middle. The CDR3 totals 14 residues. In nucleotides, the CDR3 is TGTGCCAGCAGCCCGAGAGTGGGGGGCTACGAGCAGTACTTC. This encodes CASSPRVGGYEQYF.

The chain employs TRBV4-3 and TRBJ2-3; D is tentatively TRBD1 or TRBD2 (6 bases each). This CDR3 spans 16 amino acids. V shed 0 bases and J shed 0 bases, with 10 bases lying between them. The germline V gene has CDR1 LGHNA and CDR2 YSLEER. The chain's CDR3 is CASSQERGESTDTQYF. The CDR3 DNA reads TGCGCCAGCAGCCAAGAAAGGGGGGAGAGCACAGATACGCAGTATTTT.

The chain recombines TRBV7-2 with TRBJ2-5, with 8 bases identical to TRBD1. Germline CDR1 reads SGHTA; CDR2 reads FQGNSA. The V segment lost 5 bases and the J segment 5 bases; nucleotides outside the gene matches: 10. The CDR3 runs 15 residues. The CDR3 sequence: CASSLRTGYGETQYF. The CDR3 nucleotides read TGTGCCAGCAGCCTCCGGACAGGGTATGGGGAGACCCAGTACTTC.

This clone was counted between two and nine times. This chain connects TRBV4-1 to TRBJ1-2, with D maybe TRBD1 (6 bases). From germline, CDR1 is MGHRA and CDR2 YSYEKL. This CDR3 contains 16 residues. V was shortened by 5 bases and J by 7 bases, with 23 bases between the two germline ends. CDR3 nucleotides: TGCGCCAGCAGCACCCGACGCATGCCAGGGGAGGTTGGCTACACCTTC. The encoded protein is CASSTRRMPGEVGYTF.

This clone was seen only a few times. The chain joins TRBV30 to TRBJ2-3, with D hard to call. V shed 2 bases and J shed 0 bases, with 3 bases lying between them. The germline V gene encodes CDR1 GTSNPN and CDR2 SVGIG (reference sequence). There are 12 residues in the CDR3. The CDR3 DNA is TGTGCCTGGAGTCCGAGCACAGATACGCAGTATTTT. Amino acid sequence: CAWSPSTDTQYF.

The chain's CDR3 is CAWAGGSSYNEQFF. CDR3 DNA: TGTGCGTGGGCCGGCGGGAGCTCCTACAATGAGCAGTTCTTC. This chain links TRBV30 with TRBJ2-1; 7 nucleotides line up with TRBD2. CDR3 length: 14 amino acids. Germline loops: CDR1 GTSNPN, CDR2 SVGIG (reference sequence).

The chain employs TRBV15 and TRBJ2-7, with D possibly being TRBD2 (6 bases). Trimming shortened V by 0 bases and J by 0 bases, and 9 bases separated the two germline ends. Germline CDR1 reads LNHNV; CDR2 reads YYDKDF (reference sequence). The CDR3 runs to 15 residues. This CDR3 reads CATSRERGISYEQYF. The CDR3, as DNA: TGTGCCACCAGCAGAGAGCGCGGGATCTCCTACGAGCAGTACTTC.

This chain connects TRBV5-4 to TRBJ2-5; 7 bases fit TRBD2. Trimming took 1 base from V and 2 from J; bases not matched to a gene: 5. Germline V CDR1 and CDR2: SGHNT, YYREEE (reference sequence). This CDR3 contains 15 residues. The CDR3 nucleotides are TGTGCCAGCAGCTTGCGGGGGGTCGGGCAAGAGACCCAGTACTTC. Protein: CASSLRGVGQETQYF.

The sample holds a few counts of this clone. The rearrangement links TRBV10-3 to TRBJ2-1, with 10 bases identical to TRBD2. CDR1 is ENHRY and CDR2 is SYGVKD in the germline V gene. The CDR3 consists of 14 residues. V gave up 10 bases and J gave up 5 bases; unmatched junction bases: 8. Here the CDR3 reads CATSMGLANNEQFF. CDR3 bases: TGTGCCACCAGCATGGGACTAGCGAACAATGAGCAGTTCTTC.

CDR3: CAIRGGQGASTQYF. CDR3 bases: TGTGCCATCAGGGGGGGACAGGGCGCGTCGACCCAGTACTTC. This chain links TRBV10-3 with TRBJ2-5; 9 nucleotides match TRBD1. The trim removed 6 bases at V and 7 bases at J, leaving 9 bases unmatched. The CDR3 totals 14 residues. Per germline, CDR1 ENHRY and CDR2 SYGVKD.

This chain joins TRBV10-3 and TRBJ2-7; 7 bases agree with TRBD1. The germline gives CDR1 ENHRY, CDR2 SYGVKD. CDR3 length: 15 residues. The V and J ends lost 0 bases and 0 bases, in that order; junction bases with no gene match: 2. In DNA, the CDR3 is TGTGCCATCAGTGAGTCCACAGGGGCCTCCTACGAGCAGTACTTC. The encoded protein is CAISESTGASYEQYF.

The chain has TRBV6-1 and TRBJ1-1; D gene uncertain. The germline V gene encodes CDR1 MNHNS and CDR2 SASEGT. The CDR3 sequence is 13 residues long. The V end lost 7 bases, the J end lost 1 base, and 10 bases lay between the germline ends. The CDR3 DNA sequence: TGTGCCAGCACGCCCCGGACGAACACTGAAGCTTTCTTT. Translated: CASTPRTNTEAFF.

About this clone itself: The sample has other DNA sequences that encode this CDR3 too. The J gene is TRBJ1-1, the V gene TRBV30; D uncertain. Germline lookup yields CDR1 GTSNPN and CDR2 SVGIG (reference sequence). The V end was cut by 1 base, the J end by 1 base, with 4 bases between. CDR3 length: 12 amino acids. The CDR3: CAWSGRNTEAFF. The CDR3, as DNA: TGTGCCTGGAGTGGCAGGAACACTGAAGCTTTCTTT.

This clone was observed once. This chain's CDR3 is CATSRDTTYEQYF. In DNA, the CDR3 is TGTGCCACCAGCAGGGACACCACCTACGAGCAGTACTTC. The chain recombines TRBV15 with TRBJ2-7; tentatively, D is TRBD1 (5 bases). V was cut by 3 bases and J by 2 bases, with 8 bases left in between. The CDR3 totals 13 residues. CDR1 LNHNV and CDR2 YYDKDF come from the germline V gene (reference sequence).

This clone was seen a few times. The CDR3 DNA sequence: TGCAGCGTTGGAGTTAGCGAGGGAGAGACCCAGTACTTC. Its translation is CSVGVSEGETQYF. This chain joins TRBV29-1 and TRBJ2-5, with D perhaps matching TRBD2 (5 bases). Trimming left V 4 bases short and J 4 bases short, with 13 bases between. Germline CDR1 SQVTM, CDR2 ANQGSEA. The CDR3 length is 13 residues. Complete variable domain (other parts from reference TRBV29-1 and TRBJ2-5): SAVISQKPSRDICQRGTSLTIQCQVDSQVTMMFWYRQQPGQSLTLIATANQGSEATYESGFVIDKFPISRPNLTFSTLTVSNMSPEDSSIYLCSVGVSEGETQYFGPGTRLLVL.

This clone was seen just once. The CDR3 spells CAIRAGQGTLETQYF. The CDR3 DNA reads as TGTGCCATCAGGGCCGGACAGGGGACACTGGAGACCCAGTACTTC. The V and J genes are TRBV10-3 and TRBJ2-5; 9 nucleotides line up with TRBD1. CDR1 and CDR2 (germline): ENHRY, SYGVKD. V shed 6 bases, J shed 5 bases, and the junction held 10 bases outside the gene matches. CDR3 length: 15 amino acids.

This chain joins TRBV19 and TRBJ1-4, with no clear D. Deletions cut 6 bases from V and 5 bases from J, with 7 bases between. The CDR3 loop spans 12 amino acids. Germline V gene sequence: CDR1 LNHDA, CDR2 SQIVND (reference sequence). CDR3 amino acids: CASRPQNEKLFF. The CDR3 DNA reads TGTGCCAGTAGACCGCAGAATGAAAAACTGTTTTTT.

This clone has only a few counts. This chain joins TRBV4-3 and TRBJ2-4; D is undetermined. This CDR3 contains 13 residues. Trimming cost V 9 bases and J 1 base, with 10 bases left between them. Germline CDR1 is LGHNA and CDR2 is YSLEER. The CDR3 region is CARYLVAKNIQYF. The CDR3 DNA reads TGCGCCAGATATCTGGTGGCCAAAAACATTCAGTACTTC.

In this sample, this clone turned up once. Compared with germline, one end of the junction differs, possibly owing to a read error. This sequence joins TRBV27 and TRBJ2-5; D is ambiguous. Germline V gene data show CDR1 as MNHEY and CDR2 as SMNVEV (reference sequence). The CDR3 is 14 residues long. The CDR3, as DNA: TGTGTCAGCAGTTCCGCCAACACCCAAGAGACCCAGTACTTC. Amino acids: CVSSSANTQETQYF.

This clone appeared a few times. The chain links TRBV18 to TRBJ2-5, with 7 bases matching TRBD1. This CDR3 has 13 residues. Germline CDR1 and CDR2: KGHSH and LQKENI. The V segment lost 8 bases and the J segment 2 bases; nucleotides outside the gene matches: 5. The CDR3 reads CASVDREQETQYF. The CDR3 bases are TGTGCCAGCGTAGACAGGGAGCAAGAGACCCAGTACTTC. Complete variable domain (other parts from reference TRBV18 and TRBJ2-5): NAGVMQNPRHLVRRRGQEARLRCSPMKGHSHVYWYRQLPEEGLKFMVYLQKENIIDESGMPKERFSAEFPKEGPSILRIQQVVRGDSAAYFCASVDREQETQYFGPGTRLLVL.

In DNA, the CDR3 is TGCAGCACCAGACAGGGGACCCAAGAGACCCAGTACTTC. It is translated as CSTRQGTQETQYF. This chain connects TRBV29-1 to TRBJ2-5, with 8 bases fitting TRBD1. With 8 bases clipped from V and 1 base from J, the junction kept 6 bases outside the gene matches. CDR3 length: 13 amino acids. CDR1 and CDR2 from the germline V gene are SQVTM and ANQGSEA.

Turning to this clone: Sequence at one end of the junction differs from germline and may be a read error. The chain has TRBV28 and TRBJ2-1; D not resolved. The CDR3 runs to 13 residues. Germline V gene sequence: CDR1 MDHEN, CDR2 SYDVKM. CDR3 amino acids: CASSLLGYTEQFF. The DNA for the CDR3 is TGTGCCAGCAGTTTATTGGGGTACACTGAGCAGTTCTTC.

The chain links TRBV5-4 to TRBJ1-1, with D maybe TRBD1 (5 bases). The germline gives CDR1 SGHNT, CDR2 YYREEE (reference sequence). This CDR3 has 14 residues. V was cut by 5 bases and J by 5 bases, with 16 bases left in between. The CDR3 protein is CASRPGRAGTEAFF. In DNA form, the CDR3 reads TGTGCCAGCAGACCGGGGAGGGCAGGGACTGAAGCTTTCTTT.